This TCR beta chain was retrieved from a study of human T cells and chemical hapten exposure. Time point specified: patch test 1, 2 weeks after DPC sensitization. Treatment indicated: therapeutic diphenylcyclopropenone sensitization with weekly scalp DPC. Unique molecular identifiers were affixed to discrete cDNA molecules within the library. TCRdb reprocessed the RACE reads via MiXCR and lists one record per CDR3 protein. The sample shows 180,000 or so distinct CDR3 sequences, about 15% of them seen only once. V gave up 9 bases and J gave up 6 bases, with 23 bases separating them. Germline loops: CDR1 MDHEN, CDR2 SYDVKM. The CDR3 extends over 15 amino acids. Study-wide findings and caveats: Compared to controls, expanded TCRs made significantly more large clusters of similar CDR3s.

As concerns this clonotype: Antigen: not known.

The specimen comprised whole blood, sampled in connection with sensitization to the hapten diphenylcyclopropenone (DPC). This TCR was sampled from a woman aged 25 to 39 with alopecia areata. Some clones in this sample may be carry-over from other donors' samples. The genes are TRBV28 and TRBJ1-2; maybe TRBD1 (6 bases). The CDR3 loop is CARDKSLQGGDGYTF. For the CDR3, the DNA is TGTGCCAGAGACAAGAGTCTACAGGGTGGAGATGGCTACACCTTC.